The next 5 T cell receptor beta chains were all read from a single sample in a study of CD8 T cells in Susac syndrome. RNA amounts of roughly 0.5 to 1 ug underwent reverse transcription with random hexamers. MiXCR, applied by TCRdb to the immunoSEQ multiplex PCR reads, yields one record per CDR3 protein. Of tens of thousands of distinct CDR3 sequences in the sample, approximately 94% were seen once. The source material was CD8+ T cells from PBMCs. The receptors here all came from a human donor in good health.

V usage is TRBV24-1 and J usage is TRBJ1-2; D unresolved. The length of the CDR3 is 14 residues. CDR1 KGHDR and CDR2 SFDVKD come from the germline V gene. V lost 0 bases and J 4 bases, leaving 8 bases between the germline ends. CDR3 protein: CATSDLETLYGYTF. The CDR3 region has the DNA TGTGCCACCAGTGATTTGGAGACACTCTATGGCTACACCTTC.

This clonotype was recorded only once. The chain couples TRBV5-6 to TRBJ1-1, with TRBD1 matching 12 bases. V shed 2 bases and J 4 bases; nucleotides not matched to a gene: 9. The CDR3 covers 17 residues. Germline CDR1 SGHDT, CDR2 YYEEEE. The CDR3 nucleotides read TGTGCCAGCAGCTTCCGGGACAGGGGGCAGGGAAGCACTGAAGCTTTCTTT. Translated: CASSFRDRGQGSTEAFF.

The chain joins TRBV4-1 to TRBJ2-1, with D possibly TRBD2 on 6 matching bases. The germline V gene encodes CDR1 MGHRA and CDR2 YSYEKL. Between the trimmed V and J ends, which lost 2 bases and 8 bases, there was a span of 16 bases. This CDR3 is 15 amino acids long. As DNA, the CDR3 is TGCGCCAGCAGCCAAATTAGCGGACCTTTGGATGAGCAGTTCTTC. This sequence encodes CASSQISGPLDEQFF.

The CDR3: CASTRGAAGNTEAFF. CDR3 sequence (DNA): TGTGCCAGCACTCGGGGGGCGGCAGGGAACACTGAAGCTTTCTTT. The chain uses TRBV6-6 and TRBJ1-1; a weak D match, TRBD1 (6 bases). There are 15 residues in the CDR3. Trimming left V 7 bases short and J 1 base short, with 16 bases between. Per germline, CDR1 MNHNY and CDR2 SVGAGI (reference sequence).

The V and J genes are TRBV27 and TRBJ2-1; D gene ambiguous. This CDR3 spans 13 amino acids. Germline assignment: CDR1 MNHEY and CDR2 SMNVEV (reference sequence). Trimming took 5 bases from V and 5 from J, leaving 10 bases between them. This chain's CDR3 is CASSTMVNNEQFF. As DNA, the CDR3 is TGTGCCAGCAGTACGATGGTCAACAATGAGCAGTTCTTC.